This T cell receptor (beta chain) is drawn from a study of chemoradiotherapy in HPV16-positive cancers (dated 2022 in TCRdb). Concerning the study at large: Using functional T-cell assays on cells from two HPV16-positive patients, the researchers defined candidate HPV-specific T-cell clones and common TCR motifs. The study set out to ask whether T-cell immunity against the HPV oncoproteins E6 and E7 changes over the course of chemoradiotherapy and whether that immunity affects survival. The candidate HPV-specific TCRs and motifs were then tracked in TCR repertoires from more than 85 patients with HPV-related cancers.

Preparation of the library involved the immunoSEQ multiplex PCR assay. In its TCRdb copy, this immuneACCESS table keeps in-frame sequences only and misses some clones. Where compared with another copy, unresolved V genes explain less than half of these, and the others have no known cause. A total of 20,000 to 25,000 clones appear in this sample, around 85% of them only once. 3.5% to 6% of the sample rests with the top ten. From the cysteine up to the phenylalanine, the CDR3 has a length of 12 residues. Of the read, only the CDR3 DNA is kept; its 36 bases are in frame from base 1. Sequences SGHRS (CDR1) and YFSETQ (CDR2) are obtained from the germline V gene. V is clipped by 0 bases and J by 8 bases, and the sequence between their germline boundaries is 6 bases long. Repertoires were sampled repeatedly over the course of chemoradiotherapy so that clonal expansion in the tumor microenvironment could be followed.

This clone was seen a single time. Its target antigen remains unknown. The input lacks base qualities; no much larger clone sits a single base away. The investigation overall reported the following: The functional definition of HPV-specific T cells came from only two HPV16-positive patients, and the survival association was reported for HPV16-positive patients. Among HPV16-positive patients, expansion of HPV-responsive T cells during chemoradiotherapy was associated with better recurrence-free survival. Expansion of candidate HPV-specific clones and E7-related TCR motifs was observed in the tumor microenvironment during treatment, whereas no such expansion was observed for non-HPV-specific T cells.

This receptor was taken from a human donor with HPV-associated anogenital cancer. The sequence joins TRBV5-1 to TRBJ2-1; too little of a D gene remains to name it. Sequenced here: blood, sampled from a patient who underwent chemoradiotherapy. The CDR3 sequence is CASSLVRYEQFF. The DNA reads TGCGCCAGCAGCTTGGTGCGTTATGAGCAGTTCTTC.